The next 20 T cell receptor beta chains were all read from a single sample in a study of blood T cell repertoires in COVID-19. TCRdb's copy holds only in-frame clones and misses some; the assay was immunoSEQ multiplex PCR. The table lists about 330,000 clones, around 87% of them singletons. Sequences were obtained from PBMCs or T cells enriched from blood (not recorded which). The receptors were gathered from a woman in her 30s who had recovered from COVID-19.

V is TRBV19 and J is TRBJ1-2; tentatively, D is TRBD1 (6 bases). CDR1 is LNHDA and CDR2 is SQIVND in the germline V gene (reference sequence). CDR3 length: 15 residues. V was trimmed by 10 bases and J by 4 bases, leaving 22 bases between them. The CDR3 here is CAISTSPTGTYGYTF. The CDR3 coding sequence is TGTGCCATTTCCACCTCCCCCACAGGGACCTATGGCTACACCTTC.

V gene TRBV19 combines with J gene TRBJ1-5; no reliable D call. Germline assignment: CDR1 LNHDA and CDR2 SQIVND (reference sequence). CDR3 length equals 16 residues. V dropped 4 bases and J dropped 3 bases, with 16 bases sitting between them. CDR3 protein: CASSTVRANPNQPQHF. The CDR3, as DNA: TGTGCCAGTAGTACTGTGAGGGCGAACCCCAATCAGCCCCAGCATTTT.

This clone is a singleton in its sample. The chain has TRBV5-1 and TRBJ1-2; D gene unclear. The CDR3 consists of 12 residues. V lost 0 bases and J lost 8, with 8 bases in between. Germline CDR1 and CDR2: SGHRS and YFSETQ. The CDR3 DNA reads TGCGCCAGCAGCTTGGGGCGGGTCGGCTACACCTTC. Its translation is CASSLGRVGYTF. Full variable domain (rest looked up from reference TRBV5-1 and TRBJ1-2): KAGVTQTPRYLIKTRGQQVTLSCSPISGHRSVSWYQQTPGQGLQFLFEYFSETQRNKGNFPGRFSGRQFSNSRSEMNVSTLELGDSALYLCASSLGRVGYTFGSGTRLTVV.

This clone came up once. V and J are TRBV12-3 or TRBV12-4 and TRBJ2-1, with D perhaps TRBD1 (5 bases). Trimming took 0 bases from V and 7 from J, leaving 7 bases between them. The CDR3 extends over 13 amino acids. This chain's CDR3 is CASSLARVNEQFF. The CDR3 DNA reads TGTGCCAGCAGTTTAGCCAGGGTGAATGAGCAGTTCTTC.

V is TRBV4-1 and J is TRBJ2-5; a weak D match, TRBD1 (6 bases). The length of the CDR3 is 14 residues. From germline, CDR1 is MGHRA and CDR2 YSYEKL. Trimming removed 4 bases from V and 3 bases from J, with 12 bases in between. CDR3 region: CASSRTVLEETQYF. In nucleotides, the CDR3 is TGCGCCAGCAGCCGGACAGTTCTTGAAGAGACCCAGTACTTC.

The chain links TRBV19 to TRBJ1-5, with D possibly being TRBD1 (6 bases). The germline CDR1 and CDR2 sequences are LNHDA and SQIVND (reference sequence). The CDR3 is 15 residues long. The germline V and J ends were trimmed by 5 bases and 4 bases, with 15 bases remaining between them. The CDR3 region is CASSSQGMWNQPQHF. As DNA, the CDR3 is TGTGCCAGTAGTTCACAGGGCATGTGGAATCAGCCCCAGCATTTT. The whole variable domain, filled in from reference TRBV19 and TRBJ1-5, reads DGGITQSPKYLFRKEGQNVTLSCEQNLNHDAMYWYRQDPGQGLRLIYYSQIVNDFQKGDIAEGYSVSREKKESFPLTVTSAQKNPTAFYLCASSSQGMWNQPQHFGDGTRLSIL.

This clone was observed a handful of times. The chain recombines TRBV6-5 with TRBJ1-3; 8 nucleotides align to TRBD1. This CDR3 comprises 15 residues. After removal of 7 bases from V and 0 bases from J, the junction contained 5 bases not matched to a gene. CDR1 MNHEY and CDR2 SVGAGI come from the germline V gene. CDR3 amino acids: CASTEQGDSGNTIYF. The CDR3 coding sequence is TGTGCCAGCACGGAACAGGGGGACTCTGGAAACACCATATATTTT.

The rearrangement links TRBV15 to TRBJ2-7, with 7 bases aligning to TRBD1. The CDR3 sequence is 16 residues long. Trimming at V came to 1 base and at J to 5 bases, leaving 11 bases not matched to a gene. Germline V CDR1 and CDR2: LNHNV, YYDKDF (reference sequence). The CDR3 is CATSRGSKGAPHEQYF. The CDR3 nucleotides are TGTGCCACCAGCAGAGGGTCGAAGGGGGCGCCCCACGAGCAGTACTTC.

The chain links TRBV27 to TRBJ2-7; the D gene is possibly TRBD1 (6 bases). From germline, CDR1 is MNHEY and CDR2 SMNVEV (reference sequence). Trimming removed 8 bases at V and 7 bases at J, with 21 bases between. The CDR3 sequence is 14 residues long. The CDR3 region has the DNA TGTGCCAGCGCAGCCGACAGGCGACTGGGGGAGCAGTACTTC. Translated: CASAADRRLGEQYF.

This clone was counted a few times. This chain joins TRBV5-5 and TRBJ1-3; D is unclear. Looked up from germline, CDR1 is SGHKS and CDR2 is YYEKEE (reference sequence). The V gene lost 4 bases and the J gene lost 0 bases, with 8 bases spanning the gap. CDR3 length equals 14 residues. The CDR3 spells CASSRRHSGNTIYF. CDR3 bases: TGTGCCAGCAGCCGGCGGCACTCTGGAAACACCATATATTTT.

As DNA, the CDR3 is TGTGCCAGCAGTTACTCCCCCGAGACAGGAGCTTTCTTT. This translates into CASSYSPETGAFF. The J gene is TRBJ1-1, the V gene TRBV6-5; possible D gene TRBD1, 6 bases. Per the germline V gene, CDR1 is MNHEY and CDR2 is SVGAGI. With 0 bases removed from V and 10 bases from J, the gap between germline ends came to 12 bases. The CDR3 is made up of 13 amino acids.

The rearrangement links TRBV7-6 to TRBJ2-3; tentative D call: TRBD1 (6 bases). CDR3 size: 14 residues. CDR1 is SGHVS, CDR2 FNYEAQ, per germline. Trimming removed 1 base at V and 1 base at J, with 6 bases between. CDR3 loop: CASSLEGGTDTQYF. In nucleotides, the CDR3 is TGTGCCAGCAGCTTAGAGGGGGGCACAGATACGCAGTATTTT.

The chain couples TRBV3-1 (or the pseudogene TRBV3-2) to TRBJ1-6; possible D gene TRBD1, 6 bases. Germline V CDR1 and CDR2: LGHDT, YNNKEL (reference sequence). V was pared by 3 bases and J by 3 bases, with 12 bases between. The CDR3 contains 16 residues. CDR3 amino acids: CASSQGTLLYNSPLHF. CDR3 in DNA: TGTGCCAGCAGCCAGGGGACACTTCTCTATAATTCACCCCTCCACTTT.

The gene calls are TRBV7-2 and TRBJ1-4; no reliable D call. V dropped 1 base and J dropped 6 bases, with 3 bases sitting between them. This CDR3 spans 12 amino acids. Germline assignment: CDR1 SGHTA and CDR2 FQGNSA. DNA of the CDR3: TGTGCCAGCAGCTTAGGAGATGAAAAACTGTTTTTT. Translation: CASSLGDEKLFF.

The chain couples TRBV29-1 to TRBJ2-7, with 9 bases that match TRBD1. The V gene end was trimmed by 6 bases and the J gene end by 6 bases; junction bases not matched to a gene: 12. This CDR3 contains 14 residues. Germline CDR1 is SQVTM and CDR2 is ANQGSEA. This CDR3 is CSVPPTGGYREQYF. The DNA for the CDR3 is TGCAGCGTCCCCCCGACAGGGGGTTACCGCGAGCAGTACTTC.

The genes are TRBV12-3 or TRBV12-4 and TRBJ2-1; 9 bases match TRBD1. Trimming at V came to 7 bases and at J to 5 bases, leaving 3 bases not matched to a gene. The CDR3 is 13 amino acids. The CDR3: CASTWDRDNEQFF. DNA of the CDR3: TGTGCCAGCACCTGGGACAGGGACAATGAGCAGTTCTTC.

J is TRBJ1-1 and V is TRBV27, with a tentative D call TRBD1 (5 bases). The germline V gene has CDR1 MNHEY and CDR2 SMNVEV (reference sequence). CDR3 length equals 13 residues. V was clipped by 8 bases and J by 0 bases, with 10 bases between them. DNA for the CDR3: TGTGCCAGCTCGGAGGGGTTGAACACTGAAGCTTTCTTT. The encoded protein is CASSEGLNTEAFF.

This clone appeared a few times. The rearrangement links TRBV3-1 (or the pseudogene TRBV3-2) to TRBJ1-2, with 7 bases fitting TRBD1. V shed 6 bases, J shed 8 bases, and the junction held 18 bases outside the gene matches. The germline CDR1 and CDR2 sequences are LGHDT and YNNKEL (reference sequence). The CDR3 consists of 16 residues. The CDR3 DNA reads as TGTGCCAGCAGTTTCGGACAGGTGGTTGGCGGTGGAGGCTACACCTTC. This gives the protein CASSFGQVVGGGGYTF.

Here the CDR3 reads CASKPAGGNEQFF. CDR3 nucleotide sequence: TGCGCCAGCAAGCCCGCTGGGGGGAATGAGCAGTTCTTC. J is TRBJ2-1 and V is TRBV10-1, with a tentative D call TRBD2 (6 bases). Germline V gives CDR1 WNHNN, CDR2 SYGVQD (reference sequence). The V and J ends lost 7 bases and 7 bases respectively, with 14 bases between them. The CDR3 contains 13 residues.

This clone was seen just once. J is TRBJ1-1 and V is TRBV6-2 or TRBV6-3, with 7 bases lining up with TRBD1. CDR3 length: 14 amino acids. CDR1 MNHEY and CDR2 SVGEGT come from the germline V gene. J gave up 5 bases and V 5 bases, and 8 bases lay outside the gene matches. CDR3 nucleotides: TGTGCCAGCAGTCCGGGACAGATGAGGACTGAAGCTTTCTTT. This codes for CASSPGQMRTEAFF.